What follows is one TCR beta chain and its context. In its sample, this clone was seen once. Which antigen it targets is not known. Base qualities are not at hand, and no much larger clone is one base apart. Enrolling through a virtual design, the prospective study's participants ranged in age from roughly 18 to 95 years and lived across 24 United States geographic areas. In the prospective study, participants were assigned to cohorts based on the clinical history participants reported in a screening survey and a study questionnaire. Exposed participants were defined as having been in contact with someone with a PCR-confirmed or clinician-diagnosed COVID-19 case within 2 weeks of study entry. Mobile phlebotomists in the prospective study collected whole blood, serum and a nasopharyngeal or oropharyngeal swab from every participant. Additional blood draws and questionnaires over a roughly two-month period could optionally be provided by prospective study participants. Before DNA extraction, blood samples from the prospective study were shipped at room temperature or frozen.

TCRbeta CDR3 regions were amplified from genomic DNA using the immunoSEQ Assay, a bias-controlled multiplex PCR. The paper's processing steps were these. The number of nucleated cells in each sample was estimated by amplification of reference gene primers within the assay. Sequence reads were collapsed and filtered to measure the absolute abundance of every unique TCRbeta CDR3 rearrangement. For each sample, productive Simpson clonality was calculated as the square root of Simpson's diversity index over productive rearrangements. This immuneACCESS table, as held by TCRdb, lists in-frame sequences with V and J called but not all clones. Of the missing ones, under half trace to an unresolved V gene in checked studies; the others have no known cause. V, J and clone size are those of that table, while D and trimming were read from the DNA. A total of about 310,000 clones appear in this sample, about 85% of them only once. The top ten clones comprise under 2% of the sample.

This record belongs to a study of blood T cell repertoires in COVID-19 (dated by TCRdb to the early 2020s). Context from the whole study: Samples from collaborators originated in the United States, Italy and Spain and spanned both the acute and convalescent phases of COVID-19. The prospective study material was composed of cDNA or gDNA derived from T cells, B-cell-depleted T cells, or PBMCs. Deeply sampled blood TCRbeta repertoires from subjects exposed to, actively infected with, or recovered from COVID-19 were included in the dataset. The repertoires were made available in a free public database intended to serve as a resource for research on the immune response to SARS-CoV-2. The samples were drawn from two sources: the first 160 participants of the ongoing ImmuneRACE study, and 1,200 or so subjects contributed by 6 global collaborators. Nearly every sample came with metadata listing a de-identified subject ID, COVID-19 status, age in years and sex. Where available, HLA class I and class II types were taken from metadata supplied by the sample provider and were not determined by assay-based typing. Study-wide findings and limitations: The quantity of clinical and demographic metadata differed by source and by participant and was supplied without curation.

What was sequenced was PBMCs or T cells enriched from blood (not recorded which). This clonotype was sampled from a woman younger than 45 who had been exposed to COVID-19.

The CDR3 amino acid sequence is: CASSLPRQVGGYTF. The DNA reads TGCGCCAGCAGCTTGCCCAGGCAGGTTGGTGGCTACACCTTC. The V and J genes are TRBV5-1 and TRBJ1-2, with the D segment identity uncertain. The junction carries 14 bases between V and J, which are trimmed by 1 base and 7 bases respectively. CDR1 and CDR2, looked up from the germline V gene, are SGHRS and YFSETQ. The CDR3 spans 14 residues, from the cysteine through the phenylalanine. Only the CDR3 part of the read is kept: 42 bases, read in frame from the first base.